One sample yielded the 26 T cell receptor beta chains listed below, sequenced in a study of Graves' ophthalmopathy and Graves' hyperthyroidism. Researchers took RNA transcripts and amplified TCR beta CDR3 regions from them. An opening RT-PCR round employed HTBI primers and preceded a second-round multiplex PCR. TCRdb ran MiXCR on the multiplex PCR reads and lists one entry per CDR3 protein. The sample has 650,000 to 900,000 distinct CDR3 sequences; 40% are singletons. Sequenced material: peripheral blood. The receptors stem from an adult man with Graves' ophthalmopathy.

This clonotype has a handful of counts. The chain couples TRBV12-3 or TRBV12-4 to TRBJ2-5; the match to TRBD2 covers 14 bases. J lost 2 bases, V lost 5 bases, and 10 bases had no gene match. The CDR3 runs to 18 residues. The CDR3 nucleotides read TGTGCCAGCAGTCTCCGACTAGCGGGAGGGGGATCACAAGAGACCCAGTACTTC. Translated, it gives CASSLRLAGGGSQETQYF.

This clonotype appeared many times. CDR3 in DNA: TGTGCCACCAGCAGAGATACGGGAGGGGACTCCTACGAGCAGTACTTC. As protein: CATSRDTGGDSYEQYF. This chain connects TRBV15 to TRBJ2-7; 8 bases line up with TRBD2. Germline CDR1 and CDR2: LNHNV and YYDKDF (reference sequence). After removal of 0 bases from V and 0 bases from J, the junction contained 4 bases not matched to a gene. This CDR3 has 16 amino acids.

This clonotype was seen just once. A much larger clone sits a single nucleotide away, making a read error possible. The chain uses TRBV19 and TRBJ1-6, with 9 bases fitting TRBD1. The germline gives CDR1 LNHDA, CDR2 SQIVND (reference sequence). CDR3 length equals 13 residues. DNA for the CDR3: TGTGCCAGCCGAAGGACAGGGGATTCACCCCCCCACTTT. It yields the protein CASRRTGDSPPHF.

A few counts support this clonotype. V gene TRBV11-2 combines with J gene TRBJ2-7; 7 bases line up with TRBD1. Unmatched junction bases numbered 6, after V lost 5 bases and J lost 5 bases. There are 13 residues in the CDR3. Germline loops: CDR1 SGHAT, CDR2 FQNNGV. The CDR3 DNA sequence: TGTGCCAGCAGCCCTGGGACAGCCAACGAGCAGTACTTC. Protein product: CASSPGTANEQYF. Full variable domain (remainder filled in from reference TRBV11-2 and TRBJ2-7): EAGVAQSPRYKIIEKRQSVAFWCNPISGHATLYWYQQILGQGPKLLIQFQNNGVVDDSQLPKDRFSAERLKGVDSTLKIQPAKLEDSAVYLCASSPGTANEQYFGPGTRLTVT.

This clonotype has at least ten counts. The J gene is TRBJ1-6, the V gene TRBV3-1; D is undetermined. V was clipped by 3 bases and J by 10 bases, with 10 bases between them. Looked up from germline, CDR1 is LGHDT and CDR2 is YNNKEL (reference sequence). The CDR3 is 13 residues long. CDR3: CASSHRRVSPLHF. The CDR3 nucleotides are TGTGCCAGCAGCCATAGAAGGGTGTCACCCCTCCACTTT.

This clonotype was seen many times. J is TRBJ2-2 and V is TRBV5-1; D is tentatively TRBD1 or TRBD2 (6 bases each). The CDR3 extends over 13 amino acids. Germline loops: CDR1 SGHRS, CDR2 YFSETQ. With 3 bases removed from V and 7 bases from J, the gap between germline ends came to 10 bases. The chain's CDR3 is CASSWGAIGELFF. CDR3 coding DNA: TGCGCCAGCAGCTGGGGGGCCATCGGGGAGCTGTTTTTT.

As concerns this clonotype: A read error may be the cause here, since a much bigger clone is one base away. The chain joins TRBV7-2 to TRBJ2-5, with D tentatively TRBD1 or TRBD2 (6 bases each). The length of the CDR3 is 16 residues. CDR1 SGHTA and CDR2 FQGNSA come from the germline V gene. Here the CDR3 reads CASSFVGGAPQEAQYF. CDR3 coding DNA: TGTGCCAGCAGCTTCGTCGGGGGCGCGCCCCAAGAGGCCCAGTACTTC.

V and J are TRBV7-9 and TRBJ1-1, with 9 bases fitting TRBD1. V gave up 0 bases and J gave up 2 bases; unmatched junction bases: 4. The germline CDR1 and CDR2 sequences are SEHNR and FQNEAQ (reference sequence). The length of the CDR3 is 16 residues. CDR3 protein: CASSLAPTGGNTEAFF. Here the CDR3 DNA reads TGTGCCAGCAGCTTAGCCCCGACAGGGGGAAACACTGAAGCTTTCTTT.

In this sample, this clonotype turned up a few times. The V call is TRBV10-3, the J call TRBJ1-6; 7 bases fit TRBD1. The CDR3 covers 14 residues. The germline gives CDR1 ENHRY, CDR2 SYGVKD. V shed 10 bases, J shed 7 bases, and the junction held 10 bases outside the gene matches. CDR3 loop: CASRTPTGNSPLHF. CDR3 nucleotide sequence: TGTGCCAGCCGTACCCCGACAGGGAATTCACCCCTCCACTTT.

Notes on this clonotype: This may come from a read error, since a much larger clone is one base off. The V call is TRBV2, the J call TRBJ1-2, with TRBD1 matching over 9 bases. V trimming: 5 bases; J trimming: 3 bases; junction bases outside the gene matches: 4. The germline gives CDR1 SNHLY, CDR2 FYNNEI. This CDR3 has 14 residues. The CDR3 protein is CASSPGQGHYGYTF. The CDR3 DNA is TGTGCCAGCAGTCCGGGACAGGGCCACTATGGCTACACCTTC.

This sequence joins TRBV6-5 and TRBJ2-5, with no clear D. Germline V gene sequence: CDR1 MNHEY, CDR2 SVGAGI. V shed 6 bases and J shed 5 bases, with 19 bases lying between them. There are 15 residues in the CDR3. CDR3 residues: CASRATPNPRETQYF. In nucleotides, the CDR3 is TGTGCCAGCAGAGCCACACCAAATCCACGGGAGACCCAGTACTTC.

With respect to this clonotype: A read error may account for a junction end that differs from germline. J is TRBJ2-2 and V is TRBV4-3, with D unresolved. This CDR3 comprises 14 residues. Germline V gives CDR1 LGHNA, CDR2 YSLEER. The CDR3 spells CACSQEPDSGELFF. For the CDR3, the DNA is TGCGCCTGCAGCCAAGAGCCTGACTCCGGAGAGCTGTTTTTC.

This chain connects TRBV7-8 to TRBJ1-1, with D unclear. This CDR3 comprises 17 residues. Trimming removed 2 bases from V and 8 bases from J, with 24 bases in between. Germline-derived CDR1 and CDR2 are SGHVS and FQNEAQ. Here the CDR3 reads CASSLLGQAAKPQEAFF. CDR3 in DNA: TGTGCCAGCAGCTTACTCGGGCAGGCCGCAAAACCCCAGGAAGCTTTCTTT.

This clonotype showed up just a few times. This rearrangement joins TRBV20-1 to TRBJ1-1, with a possible D match to TRBD1 (6 bases). This CDR3 region has 15 residues. The V and J ends lost 5 bases and 0 bases respectively, with 16 bases between them. CDR1 is DFQATT and CDR2 is SNEGSKA in the germline V gene (reference sequence). Here the CDR3 reads CSAVNPDSLNTEAFF. In DNA form, the CDR3 reads TGCAGTGCTGTAAACCCGGACAGCTTGAACACTGAAGCTTTCTTT.

This clonotype was seen many times. The V and J genes are TRBV7-9 and TRBJ2-5; D ambiguous. The CDR3 runs to 12 residues. Looked up from germline, CDR1 is SEHNR and CDR2 is FQNEAQ (reference sequence). V lost 5 bases, J lost 1 base, and 5 bases lay in between. CDR3: CASSPPQETQYF. CDR3 nucleotides: TGTGCCAGCAGCCCCCCCCAAGAGACCCAGTACTTC.

This clonotype was counted many times. V usage is TRBV12-3 or TRBV12-4 and J usage is TRBJ1-3; D unresolved. V was clipped by 4 bases and J by 0 bases, with 7 bases between them. The CDR3 extends over 14 amino acids. In DNA, the CDR3 is TGTGCCAGCAGTTGGACGGGCTCTGGAAACACCATATATTTT. It codes for CASSWTGSGNTIYF.

The chain has TRBV29-1 and TRBJ1-1; tentative D call: TRBD1 (5 bases). Germline V CDR1 and CDR2: SQVTM, ANQGSEA. The CDR3 has 9 amino acids. The V and J ends lost 3 bases and 11 bases respectively, with 7 bases between them. The CDR3 protein is CSVEGTAFF. The CDR3, as DNA: TGCAGCGTTGAGGGGACGGCTTTCTTT.

This clonotype was detected ten times or more. The chain recombines TRBV24-1 with TRBJ2-7, with TRBD2 identical over 10 bases. J gave up 6 bases and V 9 bases, and 10 bases lay outside the gene matches. The length of the CDR3 is 14 residues. In germline, CDR1 is KGHDR, CDR2 SFDVKD. The CDR3 spells CATPPGTSVSEQYF. The CDR3 DNA reads as TGTGCCACCCCTCCCGGGACTAGCGTCTCCGAGCAGTACTTC.

The CDR3 DNA reads TGTGCCAGCAGCGAGACCGGGACAGTACCCTACTATGGCTACACCTTC. Protein sequence: CASSETGTVPYYGYTF. The rearrangement joins TRBV12-3 or TRBV12-4 to TRBJ1-2; 7 bases fit TRBD1. This CDR3 spans 16 amino acids. J lost 3 bases, V lost 6 bases, and 13 bases had no gene match.

V gene TRBV7-2 combines with J gene TRBJ1-4; D remains ambiguous. The CDR3 is 16 amino acids. V was cut by 5 bases and J by 7 bases, with 20 bases left in between. Germline V CDR1 and CDR2: SGHTA, FQGNSA. The CDR3 is CASSQKLSGPGEKLFF. CDR3 nucleotide sequence: TGTGCCAGCAGCCAAAAACTGTCAGGCCCGGGTGAAAAACTGTTTTTT.

This clonotype was observed a handful of times. The CDR3 nucleotides are TGTGCCAGCCAACTGGGACACATCTCCTACGAGCAGTACTTC. Translated, it gives CASQLGHISYEQYF. This chain uses TRBV2 with TRBJ2-7; tentatively, D is TRBD1 (6 bases). This CDR3 is 14 amino acids long. V was shortened by 8 bases and J by 0 bases, with 14 bases between the two germline ends. The V gene's germline CDR1 is SNHLY and CDR2 FYNNEI.

V and J are TRBV20-1 and TRBJ2-7; 9 nucleotides agree with TRBD2. The germline CDR1 and CDR2 sequences are DFQATT and SNEGSKA (reference sequence). Trimming at V came to 6 bases and at J to 0 bases, leaving 6 bases not matched to a gene. The CDR3 has 14 residues. The CDR3 DNA is TGCAGTGCCGCAGCGGGACTAGCCTCCTACGAGCAGTACTTC. It yields the protein CSAAAGLASYEQYF.

The chain combines TRBV20-1 with TRBJ2-5; TRBD2 aligns across 8 bases. The length of the CDR3 is 14 residues. CDR1 and CDR2 from the germline V gene are DFQATT and SNEGSKA (reference sequence). The junction had 8 bases not matched to a gene; V was cut back by 6 bases and J by 2 bases. CDR3 protein: CSATSGGPQETQYF. The CDR3 DNA reads as TGCAGTGCAACGAGCGGGGGCCCACAAGAGACCCAGTACTTC.

The rearrangement links TRBV7-3 to TRBJ1-2; the D gene is possibly TRBD1 (5 bases). The CDR3 has 17 amino acids. Germline V gives CDR1 SGHTA, CDR2 FQGTGA. Deletions cut 6 bases from V and 6 bases from J, with 26 bases between. The CDR3 is CASSLSGMPQGLNGYTF. CDR3 sequence (DNA): TGTGCCAGCAGTTTATCGGGCATGCCCCAGGGTTTGAATGGCTACACCTTC.

The rearrangement joins TRBV10-3 to TRBJ2-2; the D is unclear. The CDR3 has 15 amino acids. The germline CDR1 and CDR2 sequences are ENHRY and SYGVKD. V lost 4 bases and J 1 base, leaving 10 bases between the germline ends. CDR3 loop: CAISAMAGNTGELFF. In nucleotides, the CDR3 is TGTGCCATCAGTGCGATGGCAGGGAACACCGGGGAGCTGTTTTTT.

The chain employs TRBV10-3 and TRBJ2-7; no definite D call. Trimming pared 10 bases from V and 2 bases from J, leaving 27 bases between. The CDR3 covers 17 residues. Germline V gene sequence: CDR1 ENHRY, CDR2 SYGVKD. This chain's CDR3 is CASSRLGRQNWAYEQYF. As DNA, the CDR3 is TGTGCCAGCAGCCGATTGGGTCGGCAGAACTGGGCCTACGAGCAGTACTTC.